Below are 24 T cell receptor beta chains sequenced from a single sample in a study of T cell responses to AZD1222 COVID-19 vaccine. Generated by immunoSEQ multiplex PCR, the TCRdb table keeps only in-frame clones and is missing some. The table shows 150,000 or so clones, with approximately 90% occurring only once. This sample comprised peripheral blood, obtained on day 0 of MenACWY control vaccination. The receptors come from an adult in good health.

The V and J genes are TRBV11-2 and TRBJ2-3, with 9 bases fitting TRBD2. V lost 0 bases to trimming and J lost 5 bases; unmatched junction nucleotides: 0. The CDR3 loop spans 14 amino acids. CDR1 and CDR2 (germline): SGHAT, FQNNGV. CDR3 DNA: TGTGCCAGCAGCTTAGAACTAGCGGGAGATACGCAGTATTTT. It encodes CASSLELAGDTQYF.

J is TRBJ2-3 and V is TRBV11-2, with TRBD2 matching 15 bases. Germline values: CDR1 SGHAT, CDR2 FQNNGV. This CDR3 has 18 residues. The junction had 9 bases not matched to a gene; V was cut back by 3 bases and J by 5 bases. The CDR3 region has the DNA TGTGCCAGCAGCTTGGCAGGAACGGGACTAGCGGGGGGAGATACGCAGTATTTT. It yields the protein CASSLAGTGLAGGDTQYF.

Here the CDR3 DNA reads TGTGCCAGCAGCTCGCCATGGAAGGCGACCGGGGAGCTGTTTTTT. It translates to CASSSPWKATGELFF. This sequence joins TRBV7-2 and TRBJ2-2; D is uncertain. Trimming stripped 4 bases from V and 5 bases from J, with 14 bases between. This CDR3 contains 15 residues. Germline values: CDR1 SGHTA, CDR2 FQGNSA.

The rearrangement uses TRBV2 and TRBJ1-5; possible D gene TRBD1, 5 bases. CDR1 is SNHLY, CDR2 FYNNEI, per germline. This CDR3 contains 13 residues. V lost 6 bases and J lost 7, with 13 bases in between. The CDR3 coding sequence is TGTGCCAGCAGGGCAGGGCTTCGGCAGCCCCAGCATTTT. Residues: CASRAGLRQPQHF.

The chain employs TRBV15 and TRBJ1-2, with D uncertain. Trimming removed 0 bases from V and 4 bases from J, with 9 bases in between. CDR1 is LNHNV, CDR2 YYDKDF, per germline (reference sequence). The CDR3 totals 14 residues. CDR3 amino acids: CATSRDRATYGYTF. CDR3 DNA sequence: TGTGCCACCAGCAGAGATAGGGCCACCTATGGCTACACCTTC. Full variable domain (outside the CDR3, taken from reference TRBV15 and TRBJ1-2): DAMVIQNPRYQVTQFGKPVTLSCSQTLNHNVMYWYQQKSSQAPKLLFHYYDKDFNNEADTPDNFQSRRPNTSFCFLDIRSPGLGDTAMYLCATSRDRATYGYTFGSGTRLTVV.

The J gene is TRBJ2-1, the V gene TRBV27, with D possibly being TRBD2 (6 bases). V lost 7 bases, J lost 7 bases, and 14 bases lay in between. From germline, CDR1 is MNHEY and CDR2 SMNVEV (reference sequence). The CDR3 is 13 amino acids. CDR3 amino acids: CASIGGASNEQFF. In DNA, the CDR3 is TGTGCCAGCATTGGCGGGGCTTCGAATGAGCAGTTCTTC.

The chain links TRBV19 to TRBJ1-2, with a tentative D call TRBD1 (5 bases). The CDR3 length is 16 residues. Trimming left V 4 bases short and J 8 bases short, with 23 bases between. In germline, CDR1 is LNHDA, CDR2 SQIVND (reference sequence). CDR3 amino acids: CASSRAPGPRVRGYTF. CDR3 nucleotides: TGTGCCAGTAGTAGAGCCCCGGGGCCCAGGGTGCGGGGCTACACCTTC. Based on the CDR3 plus reference TRBV19 and TRBJ1-2, the full variable domain is DGGITQSPKYLFRKEGQNVTLSCEQNLNHDAMYWYRQDPGQGLRLIYYSQIVNDFQKGDIAEGYSVSREKKESFPLTVTSAQKNPTAFYLCASSRAPGPRVRGYTFGSGTRLTVV.

The chain has TRBV7-2 and TRBJ1-2; D is undetermined. CDR3 length: 13 amino acids. Germline V gives CDR1 SGHTA, CDR2 FQGNSA. V gave up 5 bases and J gave up 6 bases, with 13 bases separating them. CDR3 sequence reads: CASSPNFGDGYTF. DNA for the CDR3: TGTGCCAGCAGCCCAAATTTCGGGGATGGCTACACCTTC. Variable domain in full (rest from reference TRBV7-2 and TRBJ1-2): GAGVSQSPSNKVTEKGKDVELRCDPISGHTALYWYRQSLGQGLEFLIYFQGNSAPDKSGLPSDRFSAERTGGSVSTLTIQRTQQEDSAVYLCASSPNFGDGYTFGSGTRLTVV.

This clone was seen a single time. V and J are TRBV5-1 and TRBJ1-1; D is uncertain. Looked up from germline, CDR1 is SGHRS and CDR2 is YFSETQ. This CDR3 region has 13 residues. Trimming pared 3 bases from V and 1 base from J, leaving 7 bases between. Here the CDR3 reads CASSYDKNTEAFF. CDR3 in DNA: TGCGCCAGCAGCTACGACAAGAACACTGAAGCTTTCTTT.

V is TRBV6-4 and J is TRBJ2-7, with 7 nucleotides matching TRBD1. CDR3 length: 14 residues. Trimming at V came to 4 bases and at J to 0 bases, leaving 3 bases not matched to a gene. Germline CDR1 and CDR2: MRHNA and SNTAGT. The CDR3 reads CASSVDRASYEQYF. CDR3 nucleotide sequence: TGTGCCAGCAGTGTCGACAGGGCCTCCTACGAGCAGTACTTC.

In this sample, this clone turned up once. The CDR3 nucleotides are TGTGCCAGCAGTTGGAGGATTGGCAATCAGCCCCAGCATTTT. Protein: CASSWRIGNQPQHF. The chain carries TRBV6-5 and TRBJ1-5; D call uncertain. The CDR3 is 14 amino acids. V was pared by 4 bases and J by 2 bases, with 9 bases between. The germline CDR1 and CDR2 sequences are MNHEY and SVGAGI.

J is TRBJ1-1 and V is TRBV2, with D maybe TRBD1 (5 bases). Germline V gene sequence: CDR1 SNHLY, CDR2 FYNNEI. The CDR3 contains 13 residues. Trimming took 6 bases from V and 8 from J, leaving 16 bases between them. CDR3 sequence: CASSVIDRAEAFF. CDR3 nucleotide sequence: TGTGCCAGCAGCGTAATAGACAGAGCGGAAGCTTTCTTT.

This chain links TRBV18 with TRBJ1-5, with a tentative D call TRBD1 (5 bases). Trimming took off 6 bases at V and 6 bases at J, with 12 bases between the two ends. Germline V gene lookup returns CDR1 KGHSH and CDR2 LQKENI. This CDR3 is built from 13 residues. CDR3 residues: CASSTDSGQPQHF. For the CDR3, the DNA is TGTGCCAGCTCTACCGACAGCGGTCAGCCCCAGCATTTT. Filled out from reference TRBV18 and TRBJ1-5, the complete variable domain reads NAGVMQNPRHLVRRRGQEARLRCSPMKGHSHVYWYRQLPEEGLKFMVYLQKENIIDESGMPKERFSAEFPKEGPSILRIQQVVRGDSAAYFCASSTDSGQPQHFGDGTRLSIL.

This clone was counted a single time. The chain is built from TRBV7-9 and TRBJ2-3; D possibly uses TRBD1 or TRBD2 (6 bases each). Trimming stripped 5 bases from V and 3 bases from J, with 15 bases between. The CDR3 loop spans 15 amino acids. Germline V lookup: CDR1 SEHNR, CDR2 FQNEAQ (reference sequence). CDR3 sequence (DNA): TGTGCCAGCAGCCTCCGGGGGCTGGGGACAGATACGCAGTATTTT. Amino acids: CASSLRGLGTDTQYF.

The genes are TRBV7-8 and TRBJ2-5, with D unclear. This CDR3 has 12 residues. The germline gives CDR1 SGHVS, CDR2 FQNEAQ. Between the trimmed V and J ends, which lost 3 bases and 3 bases, there was a span of 5 bases. This chain's CDR3 is CASSFGEETQYF. The CDR3 DNA sequence: TGTGCCAGCAGCTTTGGGGAAGAGACCCAGTACTTC.

V gene TRBV19 combines with J gene TRBJ2-7; TRBD2 matches 11 bases. With 6 bases clipped from V and 3 bases from J, the junction kept 1 base outside the gene matches. The CDR3 is made up of 13 amino acids. CDR1 is LNHDA, CDR2 SQIVND, per germline (reference sequence). The CDR3 nucleotides are TGTGCCAGTAGCGGACTAGCGGGCTACGAGCAGTACTTC. It is translated as CASSGLAGYEQYF.

The chain is built from TRBV9 and TRBJ2-7, with D perhaps given as TRBD1 or TRBD2 (5 bases each). Trimming cost V 3 bases and J 6 bases, with 16 bases left between them. The CDR3 length is 14 residues. Germline assignment: CDR1 SGDLS and CDR2 YYNGEE. CDR3: CASSAGPKGSEQYF. CDR3 nucleotides: TGTGCCAGCAGCGCGGGGCCGAAGGGGAGCGAGCAGTACTTC.

J is TRBJ2-7 and V is TRBV5-1, with D unclear. Trimming took off 0 bases at V and 6 bases at J, with 16 bases between the two ends. Germline lookup yields CDR1 SGHRS and CDR2 YFSETQ. The CDR3 consists of 15 residues. CDR3 region: CASSLAHQGVVEQYF. CDR3 nucleotides: TGCGCCAGCAGCTTGGCTCACCAAGGTGTCGTCGAGCAGTACTTC.

This sequence joins TRBV3-1 (or the pseudogene TRBV3-2) and TRBJ2-2; 11 nucleotides agree with TRBD1. Germline values: CDR1 LGHDT, CDR2 YNNKEL (reference sequence). The CDR3 totals 14 residues. J was trimmed by 5 bases and V by 10 bases; bases with no gene match: 6. CDR3 protein: CAISDRGRTGELFF. In DNA, the CDR3 is TGTGCCATCTCGGACAGGGGGCGGACCGGGGAGCTGTTTTTT.

J is TRBJ1-2 and V is TRBV5-6; D gene uncertain. The germline V gene has CDR1 SGHDT and CDR2 YYEEEE. This CDR3 spans 14 amino acids. V lost 3 bases, J lost 8 bases, and 17 bases lay in between. CDR3 protein: CASSSPRGKEGYTF. The CDR3 nucleotides are TGTGCCAGCAGCTCACCTCGAGGGAAGGAAGGCTACACCTTC.

V and J are TRBV2 and TRBJ1-2; TRBD1 matches at 8 bases. V was pared by 5 bases and J by 3 bases, with 5 bases of the junction left unmatched. The CDR3 has 14 amino acids. CDR1 and CDR2 from the germline V gene are SNHLY and FYNNEI. The CDR3 coding sequence is TGTGCCAGCAGTTATGAGACAGGGGACTATGGCTACACCTTC. Protein: CASSYETGDYGYTF.

The chain links TRBV9 to TRBJ1-6; 10 nucleotides agree with TRBD1. The length of the CDR3 is 14 residues. Trimming at V came to 4 bases and at J to 10 bases, leaving 5 bases not matched to a gene. Germline assignment: CDR1 SGDLS and CDR2 YYNGEE. CDR3 in DNA: TGTGCCAGCAGCAGACAGGGGGCGAAATCACCCCTCCACTTT. Its translation is CASSRQGAKSPLHF.

V gene TRBV3-1 (or the pseudogene TRBV3-2) combines with J gene TRBJ1-6; unclear D gene. Germline CDR1 reads LGHDT; CDR2 reads YNNKEL (reference sequence). The CDR3 length is 14 residues. Trimming removed 2 bases from V and 12 bases from J, with 14 bases in between. In DNA form, the CDR3 reads TGTGCCAGCAGCCAAACTGGGGTCGGGAAACCCCTCCACTTT. It codes for CASSQTGVGKPLHF.

The chain recombines TRBV11-2 with TRBJ2-2; D assignment may be TRBD1 or TRBD2 (5 bases each). Germline V gene sequence: CDR1 SGHAT, CDR2 FQNNGV. The CDR3 is 16 residues long. Trimming removed 6 bases from V and 1 base from J, with 15 bases in between. Here the CDR3 reads CASRISGRRNTGELFF. CDR3 DNA sequence: TGTGCCAGCAGAATTTCGGGACGGCGGAACACCGGGGAGCTGTTTTTT. Full variable domain (missing parts from reference TRBV11-2 and TRBJ2-2): EAGVAQSPRYKIIEKRQSVAFWCNPISGHATLYWYQQILGQGPKLLIQFQNNGVVDDSQLPKDRFSAERLKGVDSTLKIQPAKLEDSAVYLCASRISGRRNTGELFFGEGSRLTVL.